These T cell receptor beta chains were read from a single sample in a study of neoadjuvant anti-PD-1 for oral cavity cancer. TCRdb's table, derived via immunoSEQ multiplex PCR, lists solely in-frame clones and lacks some. The table shows about 81,000 clones, with more than 80% occurring only once. Source: PBMCs, taken before nivolumab (anti-PD-1) treatment. The receptors were gathered from a person aged 35-79 years with oral cavity squamous cell carcinoma. Both conserved end residues are trimmed from each CDR3. The order of the fields is V gene, clone size, J gene, CDR3 length, D gene, CDR3 protein. D genes are given only for firm matches. Not every row has a clone size; where given, it reads once, few, many or a size class.

TRBV5-3	-	TRBJ2-1	13	-	ARSLVWRGADEQF
TRBV7-9	-	TRBJ2-7	15	TRBD2	ASSPSTGRGPSYEQY
TRBV28	-	TRBJ2-1	15	TRBD1	ASSLTQGTGGRNEQF
TRBV5-1	-	TRBJ2-1	14	TRBD2	ASSSQAGVIYNEQF
TRBV25-1	-	TRBJ1-2	12	-	ASSEQGSNYGYT
TRBV6-1	once	TRBJ1-1	12	TRBD1	ASSHSQGAFEAF
TRBV30	-	TRBJ1-1	12	-	AWSGGNTAIRAF
TRBV5-4	-	TRBJ2-7	12	TRBD1	ASSVRDRGHEQY
TRBV7-9	few	TRBJ2-3	14	TRBD2	ASSLLAGVIADTQY
TRBV10-2	-	TRBJ1-4	11	-	ASSEGAGEKLF
TRBV7-3	-	TRBJ2-6	11	-	ASSLGGSNVLT
TRBV27	once	TRBJ2-2	13	-	ASSADRINTGELF
TRBV9	-	TRBJ1-1	11	-	ASSVGGETEAF
TRBV5-4	-	TRBJ2-5	14	-	ASSSPRGARQETQY
TRBV7-9	once	TRBJ2-3	14	TRBD2	ASSHLAGGWGDTQY
TRBV7-9	-	TRBJ2-6	14	-	ASSLRSGVGANVLT
TRBV6-5	-	TRBJ2-2	12	-	ASSQTRSTGELF
TRBV6-5	-	TRBJ2-3	12	-	ASSFSGSTDTQY
TRBV28	-	TRBJ2-7	11	-	ASSLLSGYEQY
TRBV9	-	TRBJ2-1	13	TRBD2	ASSPVAGDLREQF
TRBV5-1	-	TRBJ1-1	12	-	ASSLAGPLEEAF
TRBV9	-	TRBJ2-1	11	TRBD2	ASSVEGTSLPF
TRBV7-6	-	TRBJ1-4	12	TRBD1	ASSLGTGNEKLF
TRBV19	-	TRBJ2-3	13	-	ATLRTGTSTDTQY
TRBV30	-	TRBJ2-1	11	TRBD2	AWVEGGYNEQF
TRBV7-3	-	TRBJ2-3	14	TRBD2	ASSLTPAGGGDTQY
TRBV10-1	-	TRBJ1-1	12	TRBD1	ASSTGQVNTEAF
TRBV15	-	TRBJ2-7	12	-	ATSRDEGSYEQY
TRBV6-5	-	TRBJ2-5	11	-	ASSLSRRETQY
TRBV30	-	TRBJ2-5	10	-	AWTQGAETQY